Detailed here is one TCR beta chain. This clonotype came up a few times. The clone's antigen remains unknown. Base quality data are lacking; no much larger clone is found one base away. These data come from a study of T-cell memory formation after mild COVID-19 (dated by TCRdb to the early 2020s). About the investigation overall: Most TCR sequence clusters were specific to one of the two donors. The cohort comprised two young, previously healthy adult volunteers, one female and one male. In two donors, T-cell clones that expanded and contracted after mild COVID-19 were followed by sequencing TCRalpha and TCRbeta repertoires longitudinally. The paper's findings and limits, for the study overall: Only a couple of mild cases were covered in the study, and larger cohorts including severe cases with pre-infection samples were considered necessary. Some responding clones were detected in pre-infection memory, suggesting pre-existing cross-reactive memory T cells joined the SARS-CoV-2 response. Clones contracting from day 15 to 85 had balanced CD4/CD8 phenotypes, while a second wave expanding from day 15 to 37 was biased towards CD4+. SARS-CoV-2 specificity was not confirmed for the second-wave clones peaking on day 37. Contracting CD4+ clones were located mainly in the CM and EM memory subsets, whereas CD8+ clones were found to be enriched in EMRA.

The reads were generated on an Illumina NovaSeq 6000. TCRalpha and TCRbeta cDNA libraries were constructed by 5'RACE with constant-segment primers, with sample barcodes and unique molecular identifiers being introduced. Trizol reagent was used to extract RNA from every sample. Library amplification was performed in two PCR steps, and a second sample barcode and Illumina TruSeq adapters were introduced in the second step. The libraries were sequenced on an Illumina NovaSeq using 2 x 150 bp paired-end reads. On the authors' methods: Demultiplexing of reads and collapsing into UMI-guided consensus sequences were performed with migec v1.2.7. Using mixcr v2.1.11, UMI consensuses were aligned to TRA and TRB V and J templates and then assembled into clonotypes. A clonotype was counted as expanded or contracted only if both edgeR and NoisET called the change significant, with noise models trained on biological replicates. For edgeR calls, the thresholds were a false discovery rate-adjusted p below 0.01 and a log2 fold-change of 1. As an exploratory analysis of dynamics, max-normalized trajectories of the 1000 most abundant clonotypes were examined by PCA with hierarchical clustering. The CD4 or CD8 phenotype of responding clones was assigned using the separately sequenced CD4+ and CD8+ repertoires. Clones were called with MiXCR by TCRdb after fastp trimmed the public reads at Q25, and only in-frame beta chains were retained. Each CDR3 protein appears once, grouped with its most common genes and DNA. TCRdb, not the authors, supplied the V and J calls. This sample comprises around 310,000 distinct CDR3 sequences, more than 15% of them detected only once. Jointly, the top ten make up around 20% of the sample.

Ficoll-Paque density gradient centrifugation was the method used to isolate PBMCs. The receptor was derived from a man between 18 and 29 years old who had mild COVID-19 (a few samples of this study predate the infection). The sample titles of this study are shuffled in the database, so cell type and time point are left out; the donor was told from shared clones. The sequenced sample was PBMCs or a T cell subset sorted from them (not recorded which).

The sequenced DNA: TGTGCCAGCAGGGCTAGCGACGACACAGATACGCAGTATTTT. Its coded protein is CASRASDDTDTQYF. The rearranged segments are TRBV6-5 and TRBJ2-3; the best D guess is TRBD2, with 6 bases matching. The CDR3 covers 14 residues, taking in both the cysteine and the phenylalanine. Solely the CDR3 DNA is kept, with 42 bases framed from the first base. Reading the germline V gene gives CDR1 MNHEY and CDR2 SVGAGI. Between the V and J ends, shortened by 6 bases and 2 bases respectively, the junction contains 12 bases.